This note documents a single T cell receptor beta chain sequence. Its recognized antigen is unknown. Per-base qualities were not stored, and no clone one base away is much larger. Genomic DNA was extracted from sorted cells for sequencing of the TCRbeta CDR3 region. The immunoSEQ Assay was used for sequencing of TCRbeta CDR3 regions. Here the immuneACCESS table is served through TCRdb, limited to in-frame sequences with V and J called. Missing clones are a known gap in these copies; in checked studies unresolved V genes cover under half, and the rest lacks a known reason. The sample data list 20,000 to 25,000 clones, and 84% of these were observed just once. The ten largest account for about 30% of the sample. The sample originates from a study of OX40 agonist ivuxolimab in advanced cancers. Study-level background: The costimulatory receptor OX40 (CD134) was targeted by ivuxolimab, a fully human IgG2 agonistic monoclonal antibody. Partial responses occurred in three dose-escalation patients: two with cutaneous melanoma and one with hepatocellular carcinoma. Among the roughly 54 dose-escalation patients, approximately 20 had hepatocellular carcinoma, about 15 melanoma, 9 renal cell carcinoma and 9 head and neck cancer. Intravenous ivuxolimab was administered to patients every 2 weeks at six dose levels: 0.01, 0.1, 0.3, 1.5, 3 and 10 mg/kg. In the dose-escalation cohort, around four fifths of patients were male, and the mean age was approximately 64 years, with a range of about 20 to 90. Peripheral TCRbeta sequencing was intended to test whether TCR sequence diversity was altered and clonal T-cell expansion was caused by ivuxolimab. Patients were allowed to have had prior anti-PD-1, anti-PD-L1 or anti-CTLA-4 therapy, and around 37% of the dose-escalation patients had previously received checkpoint inhibitors. The paper reports the monotherapy dose-escalation portion (N ≈ 52 patients) of the phase I ivuxolimab trial. Study-wide conclusions, independent of this receptor: In the 0.1-3.0 mg/kg groups, partial responders were among the patients with the lowest normalized peripheral clonal expansion, particularly in CD8+ T cells. Low levels of normalized T-cell clonal expansion were also seen in some nonresponding patients. On average, CD8+ T cells showed more expanded clones than CD4+ T cells after ivuxolimab. At doses from 0.1 to 3.0 mg/kg, clonal expansion was seen in both CD4+ and CD8+ blood T cells between baseline and week 6. Antigen specificity was not determined for the clonally expanded peripheral T cells.

V is clipped by 5 bases and J by 2 bases, and the sequence between their germline boundaries is 16 bases long. The germline V gene encodes CDR1 SGHNT and CDR2 YENEEA. The CDR3 starts with the cysteine, ends with the phenylalanine, and has 15 residues. Of the read, only the CDR3 DNA is kept; its 45 bases are in frame from base 1. The trial excluded patients who had a history of autoimmune disease or who were on systemic immunosuppression. Peripheral blood for TCR sequencing was drawn from every dose cohort at baseline, at cycle 4 day 1 and at cycle 7 day 1. Samples were obtained from an open-label, multicenter, first-in-human phase I dose-escalation trial of ivuxolimab. Adults with locally advanced or metastatic melanoma, renal cell, hepatocellular, or head and neck squamous cell carcinoma were enrolled in the trial. Before TCR sequencing, CD4+ T cells and CD8+ T cells were sorted from peripheral blood as separate populations.

The source of this sequence is an adult with an advanced solid tumor such as melanoma, head and neck, liver or kidney cancer. This material consisted of CD4+ or CD8+ T cells sorted from blood, taken in a trial of the OX40 agonist ivuxolimab. The chain is assembled from TRBV11-3 and TRBJ2-7; the D segment could be TRBD2, given 6 matching bases. The nucleotide sequence reads TGTGCCAGCAGCCCTAGGGACTCCGGACCCTACGAGCAGTACTTC. Its protein reads: CASSPRDSGPYEQYF.